Listed below are T cell receptor beta chains from one sample, sequenced in a study of radiation and T cells in renal cell carcinoma. Profiled with immunoSEQ multiplex PCR; TCRdb holds only in-frame clones, not every one. This table has tens of thousands of clones, just under 85% appearing once. This specimen consisted of blood, obtained from a patient whose treatment included radiotherapy and nephrectomy. The receptors stem from a man aged 50 or older with renal cell carcinoma. Both conserved end residues are part of each CDR3. The order of the fields is V gene, J gene, CDR3 protein.

V gene: TRBV27
J gene: TRBJ2-2
CDR3 protein: CASSSTGTGDRELFF

V gene: TRBV2
J gene: TRBJ1-2
CDR3 protein: CASSAGYDGYTF

V gene: TRBV5-1
J gene: TRBJ2-5
CDR3 protein: CASRPPEGTETQYF

V gene: TRBV5-1
J gene: TRBJ2-6
CDR3 protein: CASSLGLNSGANVLTF

V gene: TRBV29-1
J gene: TRBJ1-1
CDR3 protein: CSVVDRVSTEAFF

V gene: TRBV12-5
J gene: TRBJ2-7
CDR3 protein: CASGSRPLRDEQYF

V gene: TRBV11-2
J gene: TRBJ2-2
CDR3 protein: CASSLDSRGTGELFF

V gene: TRBV4-2
J gene: TRBJ1-2
CDR3 protein: CASSHEKGAGYTF

V gene: TRBV7-9
J gene: TRBJ1-3
CDR3 protein: CASSLEGGNTIYF

V gene: TRBV10-3
J gene: TRBJ2-3
CDR3 protein: CAISESAGGPNTQYF

V gene: TRBV4-1
J gene: TRBJ2-4
CDR3 protein: CASSQEGGRGGNIQYF

V gene: TRBV10-2
J gene: TRBJ1-2
CDR3 protein: CASSFEAGRNYGYTF

V gene: TRBV27
J gene: TRBJ2-5
CDR3 protein: CASSLFGLAGGPRETQYF

V gene: TRBV5-8
J gene: TRBJ2-6
CDR3 protein: CASIDRAMGAGANVLTF

V gene: TRBV30
J gene: TRBJ1-5
CDR3 protein: CAHVGTLGRCNQPQHF

V gene: TRBV10-3
J gene: TRBJ2-7
CDR3 protein: CAITPGKGGTYEQYF

V gene: TRBV7-3
J gene: TRBJ1-1
CDR3 protein: CASSPNQGSPEAFF

V gene: TRBV5-6
J gene: TRBJ1-1
CDR3 protein: CASSLGALAEAFF

V gene: TRBV7-2
J gene: TRBJ2-7
CDR3 protein: CASSSQGAYEQYF

V gene: TRBV5-1
J gene: TRBJ2-5
CDR3 protein: CASSLDPGQGETQYF

V gene: TRBV28
J gene: TRBJ1-4
CDR3 protein: CASRLNEKLFF

V gene: TRBV2
J gene: TRBJ1-6
CDR3 protein: CASSVRDTRSNSPLHF

V gene: TRBV30
J gene: TRBJ2-4
CDR3 protein: CAWSGGQKNIQYF

V gene: TRBV7-9
J gene: TRBJ2-1
CDR3 protein: CASSRSNGNEQFF

V gene: TRBV30
J gene: TRBJ2-1
CDR3 protein: CAWSDRGRGEQFF

V gene: TRBV6-6
J gene: TRBJ1-1
CDR3 protein: CASSNQTGYSEAFF

V gene: TRBV10-3
J gene: TRBJ2-3
CDR3 protein: CAISVSLAGGSTDTQYF

V gene: TRBV6-6
J gene: TRBJ2-7
CDR3 protein: CASSSSGSGEQYF

V gene: TRBV7-2
J gene: TRBJ1-3
CDR3 protein: CASSFQGTVNTIYF

V gene: TRBV6-6
J gene: TRBJ2-7
CDR3 protein: CASSYSNRGIYEQYF

V gene: TRBV19
J gene: TRBJ1-1
CDR3 protein: CASSIGQGASEAFF

V gene: TRBV6-1
J gene: TRBJ2-6
CDR3 protein: CASQGSSGANVLTF

V gene: TRBV9
J gene: TRBJ2-1
CDR3 protein: CASSRPAGGSSDEQFF

V gene: TRBV2
J gene: TRBJ1-5
CDR3 protein: CASSDSGLSNQPQHF

V gene: TRBV7-2
J gene: TRBJ2-2
CDR3 protein: CASSLSGRITGELFF

V gene: TRBV5-1
J gene: TRBJ2-5
CDR3 protein: CASSLGGTSGNQETQYF

V gene: TRBV9
J gene: TRBJ2-5
CDR3 protein: CASSVAAGGPYETQYF

V gene: TRBV18
J gene: TRBJ1-1
CDR3 protein: CASSPFQGYTEAFF

V gene: TRBV20-1
J gene: TRBJ2-7
CDR3 protein: CSVTRTSQYF

V gene: TRBV6-5
J gene: TRBJ2-1
CDR3 protein: CASRGGGLPEQFF

V gene: TRBV9
J gene: TRBJ2-3
CDR3 protein: CASSLLAGGKDTQYF

V gene: TRBV9
J gene: TRBJ1-1
CDR3 protein: CASRPTSMNTEAFF

V gene: TRBV7-2
J gene: TRBJ2-5
CDR3 protein: CASSLNGLGEQYF

V gene: TRBV20-1
J gene: TRBJ2-7
CDR3 protein: CSASDIYEQYF

V gene: TRBV6-5
J gene: TRBJ1-4
CDR3 protein: CASSYSGAEGEKLFF

V gene: TRBV6-1
J gene: TRBJ1-4
CDR3 protein: CASSELRGRNEKLFF

V gene: TRBV4-1
J gene: TRBJ2-1
CDR3 protein: CASSPSVPYNEQFF

V gene: TRBV4-2
J gene: TRBJ1-2
CDR3 protein: CASSADRGAYGYTF

V gene: TRBV5-4
J gene: TRBJ2-1
CDR3 protein: CASSLLAGNYNEQFF

V gene: TRBV5-1
J gene: TRBJ1-2
CDR3 protein: CASSLPTGNYGYTF

V gene: TRBV4-1
J gene: TRBJ1-4
CDR3 protein: CASSQLSGPNEKLFF

V gene: TRBV15
J gene: TRBJ2-5
CDR3 protein: CATSIRLAPETQYF

V gene: TRBV18
J gene: TRBJ2-3
CDR3 protein: CASSPEWASTDTQYF

V gene: TRBV4-2
J gene: TRBJ2-7
CDR3 protein: CASSQDGAGLYEQYF

V gene: TRBV5-6
J gene: TRBJ1-4
CDR3 protein: CASSLWTGLGKLFF

V gene: TRBV5-4
J gene: TRBJ2-2
CDR3 protein: CASSLGQGNTGELFF

V gene: TRBV6-5
J gene: TRBJ1-2
CDR3 protein: CASSYSGGGYGYGYTF

V gene: TRBV15
J gene: TRBJ2-1
CDR3 protein: CATSSLESSYNEQFF

V gene: TRBV28
J gene: TRBJ1-1
CDR3 protein: CASSLLTGRTEAFF

V gene: TRBV6-5
J gene: TRBJ2-7
CDR3 protein: CAASGRGSSYEQYF